The rows below give T cell receptor beta chains drawn from one sample of a study of T cell responses to AZD1222 COVID-19 vaccine. Only in-frame clones appear in the TCRdb table, and some are missing; sequencing was by immunoSEQ multiplex PCR. The sample holds about 140,000 clones, 80% to 95% seen once. The material was peripheral blood, obtained on day 0 of AZD1222 vaccination. The receptors here all came from an adult in good health. The CDR3 runs from the conserved cysteine through the conserved F or W. The order of the fields is J gene, clone size, D gene, V gene, CDR3 protein, CDR3 DNA. The D gene is left open where the match is weak. A row's size may be missing; if present it is once, few, many or a size class.

>TRBJ2-1|NA|TRBD1|TRBV20-1
CSASGDRGLNEQFF
TGCAGTGCTAGTGGGGACAGGGGGCTAAATGAGCAGTTCTTC
>TRBJ2-1|NA|TRBD2|TRBV6-2/TRBV6-3
CASSYELALEQFF
TGTGCCAGCAGTTACGAACTAGCGCTTGAGCAGTTCTTC
>TRBJ2-1|NA|NA|TRBV11-3
CASSLRQSYNEQFF
TGTGCCAGCAGCTTACGCCAATCCTACAATGAGCAGTTCTTC
>TRBJ1-6|NA|NA|TRBV2
CASRPRWDGPLHF
TGTGCCAGCAGGCCCCGGTGGGACGGACCCCTCCACTTT
>TRBJ2-1|NA|NA|TRBV7-6
CASSLERTSNEQFF
TGTGCCAGCAGCTTAGAAAGGACTTCTAATGAGCAGTTCTTC
>TRBJ2-1|NA|NA|TRBV18
CASSPTTAYSSYNEQFF
TGTGCCAGCTCACCGACAACGGCCTATAGCTCCTACAATGAGCAGTTCTTC
>TRBJ2-1|NA|TRBD2|TRBV4-1
CASSPTGGLAGGPSRNEQFF
TGCGCCAGCAGCCCCACCGGCGGGCTAGCGGGGGGCCCGAGCCGCAATGAGCAGTTCTTC
>TRBJ1-5|NA|TRBD1|TRBV4-3
CASSQRPTGIGQPQHF
TGCGCCAGCAGCCAACGCCCGACAGGGATTGGTCAGCCCCAGCATTTT
>TRBJ1-4|NA|NA|TRBV28
CASSFGGYRGKLFF
TGTGCCAGCAGCTTCGGCGGCTACCGTGGAAAACTGTTTTTT
>TRBJ2-7|NA|NA|TRBV3-1/TRBV3-2
CASSQGPLYEQYF
TGTGCCAGCAGCCAAGGTCCCCTCTACGAGCAGTACTTC
>TRBJ1-1|NA|TRBD1|TRBV6-1
CASSSGQGNTEAFF
TGTGCCAGCAGTTCGGGACAGGGGAACACTGAAGCTTTCTTT
>TRBJ1-2|NA|NA|TRBV4-2
CASSQGGGDYGYTF
TGTGCCAGCAGCCAAGGGGGAGGGGACTATGGCTACACCTTC
>TRBJ1-2|NA|NA|TRBV14
CASSLVDHDGYTF
TGTGCCAGCAGCCTAGTGGACCACGATGGCTACACCTTC
>TRBJ1-2|NA|NA|TRBV7-8
CASRNHQGRGGYTF
TGTGCCAGCAGAAACCATCAGGGGCGGGGTGGCTACACCTTC
>TRBJ2-3|NA|NA|TRBV7-2
CASSLAGWTDTQYF
TGTGCCAGCAGCCTGGCGGGTTGGACAGATACGCAGTATTTT
>TRBJ1-1|NA|NA|TRBV11-2
CASSLDRSEAFF
TGTGCCAGCAGCTTAGATCGCAGTGAAGCTTTCTTT
>TRBJ2-2|NA|NA|TRBV4-3
CASSQEGLNTGELFF
TGCGCCAGCAGCCAAGAGGGCCTTAACACCGGGGAGCTGTTTTTT
>TRBJ2-1|NA|TRBD2|TRBV15
CATSKNGGNEQFF
TGTGCCACCAGTAAGAACGGGGGGAATGAGCAGTTCTTC
>TRBJ2-1|NA|TRBD2|TRBV28
CASSLVAGYSSYNEQFF
TGTGCCAGCAGTTTAGTAGCGGGGTATAGCTCCTACAATGAGCAGTTCTTC
>TRBJ1-1|NA|NA|TRBV6-6
CASSYSEGVTAFF
TGTGCCAGCAGTTACTCGGAGGGGGTGACAGCTTTCTTT
>TRBJ2-3|NA|TRBD1|TRBV28
CASSSPRTGTDTQYF
TGTGCCAGCAGTTCCCCTCGGACAGGGACAGATACGCAGTATTTT
>TRBJ2-6|NA|NA|TRBV28
CASSTSIPGANVLTF
TGTGCCAGCAGCACCTCGATACCTGGGGCCAACGTCCTGACTTTC
>TRBJ2-1|once|NA|TRBV9
CASSRGSYNEQFF
TGTGCCAGCAGCCGGGGTTCCTACAATGAGCAGTTCTTC
>TRBJ1-1|few|TRBD1|TRBV6-5
CASSYTTGGANTEAFF
TGTGCCAGCAGTTACACAACAGGGGGCGCGAACACTGAAGCTTTCTTT
>TRBJ2-3|NA|TRBD2|TRBV28
CASSKTSGRVGDTQYF
TGTGCCAGCAGCAAGACTAGCGGGAGGGTGGGAGATACGCAGTATTTT
>TRBJ2-6|NA|TRBD2|TRBV9
CASSRLRGGTGANVLTF
TGTGCCAGCAGCCGGCTCCGGGGGGGCACTGGGGCCAACGTCCTGACTTTC
>TRBJ2-7|NA|NA|TRBV3-1/TRBV3-2
CASSGDRDTLYEQYF
TGTGCCAGCAGCGGAGATCGGGACACCCTATACGAGCAGTACTTC
>TRBJ2-1|once|NA|TRBV27
CASSESSYNEQFF
TGTGCCAGCAGTGAGAGCTCCTACAATGAGCAGTTCTTC
>TRBJ1-2|NA|NA|TRBV15
CATSRVPVGLIGYTF
TGTGCCACCAGCAGAGTACCGGTAGGGCTCATTGGCTACACCTTC
>TRBJ2-1|NA|NA|TRBV19
CASSNYDQEQFF
TGTGCCAGTAGTAATTATGACCAAGAGCAGTTCTTC
>TRBJ2-2|few|TRBD2|TRBV7-3
CASSLSPASGNTGELFF
TGTGCCAGCAGCTTATCCCCCGCTAGCGGCAACACCGGGGAGCTGTTTTTT
>TRBJ2-7|NA|NA|TRBV7-8
CASSLNPTYEQYF
TGTGCCAGCAGCCTCAACCCGACGTACGAGCAGTACTTC
>TRBJ1-6|few|TRBD1|TRBV11-2
CASRYTGGPNSPLHF
TGTGCCAGCAGGTATACAGGGGGGCCAAATTCACCCCTCCACTTT
>TRBJ2-5|NA|NA|TRBV28
CASSLEGDIQETQYF
TGTGCCAGCAGTTTAGAGGGGGACATCCAAGAGACCCAGTACTTC
>TRBJ1-1|NA|TRBD1|TRBV9
CASSAGGMNTEAFF
TGTGCCAGCAGCGCAGGGGGGATGAACACTGAAGCTTTCTTT
>TRBJ1-2|NA|NA|TRBV7-6
CASSSLLNYGYTF
TGTGCCAGCAGCTCCTTACTGAATTATGGCTACACCTTC
>TRBJ2-7|NA|NA|TRBV5-1
CASSLEDLLEQYF
TGCGCCAGCAGCTTGGAGGACCTTCTCGAGCAGTACTTC
>TRBJ1-5|NA|NA|TRBV28
CASSLSTGANQPQHF
TGTGCCAGCAGTCTATCGACGGGGGCGAATCAGCCCCAGCATTTT
>TRBJ1-1|NA|NA|TRBV6-5
CASSFPPGRAGEAFF
TGTGCCAGCAGTTTCCCCCCGGGGAGGGCGGGTGAAGCTTTCTTT
>TRBJ2-3|NA|NA|TRBV2
CASSEGKATDTQYF
TGTGCCAGCAGTGAGGGGAAGGCGACAGATACGCAGTATTTT
>TRBJ2-1|few|TRBD1|TRBV7-2
CASSLGQGPYEQFF
TGTGCCAGCAGCTTAGGACAGGGTCCCTATGAGCAGTTCTTC
>TRBJ1-2|NA|NA|TRBV2
CASRGDGRYGYTF
TGTGCCAGCAGAGGGGACGGTAGATATGGCTACACCTTC
>TRBJ2-5|NA|NA|TRBV7-2
CASSLVSTLVLETQYF
TGTGCCAGCAGCTTAGTCAGTACCCTTGTCTTAGAGACCCAGTACTTC
>TRBJ2-1|NA|NA|TRBV4-1
CASSRKGDVDPYNEQFF
TGCGCCAGCAGCCGGAAGGGCGACGTAGACCCCTACAATGAGCAGTTCTTC
>TRBJ2-1|NA|NA|TRBV5-8
CASSLANGVYNEQFF
TGTGCCAGCAGCTTGGCCAACGGAGTCTACAATGAGCAGTTCTTC
>TRBJ2-7|NA|TRBD1|TRBV7-8
CASRDRGTSYEQYF
TGTGCCAGCCGGGACAGGGGGACCTCCTACGAGCAGTACTTC
>TRBJ2-5|NA|TRBD1|TRBV10-3
CAISPGTGGLETQYF
TGTGCCATCAGCCCCGGGACAGGGGGCTTAGAGACCCAGTACTTC
>TRBJ1-2|NA|NA|TRBV14
CASSQQQANYGYTF
TGTGCCAGCAGCCAACAACAAGCTAACTATGGCTACACCTTC
>TRBJ2-1|NA|NA|TRBV9
CASSPSPNSNEQFF
TGTGCCAGCAGCCCCAGCCCAAATTCCAATGAGCAGTTCTTC
>TRBJ1-1|NA|NA|TRBV5-4
CASSFDRNTEAFF
TGTGCCAGCAGCTTTGACAGAAACACTGAAGCTTTCTTT
>TRBJ2-7|NA|TRBD2|TRBV7-8
CASSAPERGGLYEQYF
TGTGCCAGCAGCGCGCCTGAACGGGGGGGTCTCTACGAGCAGTACTTC
>TRBJ1-2|NA|NA|TRBV12-5
CASGLANTWGYTF
TGTGCTAGTGGTTTGGCTAACACCTGGGGCTACACCTTC
>TRBJ1-4|NA|TRBD1|TRBV5-4
CASSLRTGGDEKLFF
TGTGCCAGCAGCCTCCGGACAGGGGGCGATGAAAAACTGTTTTTT
>TRBJ2-5|NA|NA|TRBV24-1
CATSPRGETSETQYF
TGTGCCACCTCCCCCAGGGGGGAGACGAGCGAGACCCAGTACTTC